Listed below are T cell receptor beta chains from one sample, sequenced in a study of CXCR3-negative and CXCR3-positive naive CD8 T cells. After re-calling the 5' RACE reads, TCRdb lists one entry per CDR3 protein, DNA absent. The sample table sets out over 70,000 distinct CDR3 sequences. Specimen: naive CXCR3- CD8+ T cells from blood. The origin of the receptors is a human donor in good health. Some clones in this sample may be carry-over from other donors' samples. Both conserved end residues are part of each CDR3.

>TRBV5-6|TRBJ1-1
CASSLGFRGARTEAFF
>TRBV6-4|TRBJ2-1
CASILWGGSSYNEQFF
>TRBV29-1|TRBJ2-1
CSDGQETYNEQFF
>TRBV4-3|TRBJ2-1
CASSQDTESYSEQFF
>TRBV27|TRBJ2-3
CASSPYPLGGAHTDTQYF
>TRBV14|TRBJ2-3
CASSQGEGWTDTQYF
>TRBV7-9|TRBJ2-7
CASSPKTGFTPYEQYF
>TRBV15|TRBJ1-5
CATSGRSGSGQPQHF
>TRBV11-2|TRBJ2-7
CASSPRTIEDYEQYF
>TRBV5-1|TRBJ1-6
CASSTGLGSSPLHF
>TRBV20-1|TRBJ2-7
CSGSQGTYEQYF
>TRBV11-2|TRBJ2-5
CASSLGPSGGPRETQYF
>TRBV29-1|TRBJ2-5
CSVVMPAGGPETQYF
>TRBV28|TRBJ2-7
CASSLGGGAYEQYF
>TRBV12-3/TRBV12-4|TRBJ2-1
CASSLSLGDEQFF
>TRBV29-1|TRBJ2-2
CSVTGVPGELFF
>TRBV27|TRBJ2-1
CASSASGSIRNEQFF